This T cell receptor beta chain originates from a study of OX40 agonist ivuxolimab in advanced cancers. Notes on the research overall: The costimulatory receptor OX40 (CD134) was targeted by ivuxolimab, a fully human IgG2 agonistic monoclonal antibody. In the dose-escalation cohort, roughly 80% of patients were male, and the mean age was around 60 years, with a range of 23 to 79. Prior anti-PD-1, anti-PD-L1 or anti-CTLA-4 therapy was permitted, and checkpoint inhibitors had been received by about 36% of dose-escalation patients. Of the approximately 54 patients in dose escalation, some 19 had hepatocellular carcinoma, some 15 had melanoma, 9 had renal cell carcinoma and 9 had head and neck cancer. Intravenous ivuxolimab was administered to patients every 2 weeks at six dose levels: 0.01, 0.1, 0.3, 1.5, 3 and 10 mg/kg. The paper covers the monotherapy dose-escalation part of the phase I ivuxolimab trial, which included N of about 50 patients. The purpose of peripheral TCRbeta sequencing was to test whether ivuxolimab changed TCR sequence diversity and led to clonal T-cell expansion. Partial responses were achieved by three dose-escalation patients, of whom one had hepatocellular carcinoma and two had cutaneous melanoma. General conclusions and limits of the study: Antigen specificity was not determined for the clonally expanded peripheral T cells. Low levels of normalized T-cell clonal expansion were also seen in some patients who did not respond. Partial responders in the 0.1-3.0 mg/kg groups had among the lowest normalized peripheral clonal expansion, especially among CD8+ T cells. At doses of 0.1 to 3.0 mg/kg, clonal expansion of both CD4+ and CD8+ blood T cells was observed from baseline to week 6. After ivuxolimab, more expanded clones were found on average in CD8+ T cells than in CD4+ T cells.

CDR1 is given as SNHLY and CDR2 as FYNNEI, both from the germline V gene. Including the terminal cysteine and phenylalanine, the CDR3 comprises 14 residues. Of all the DNA, just the CDR3 is kept, 42 bases in frame from base 1. The V end loses 0 bases and the J end loses 2 bases, and a stretch of 7 bases separates them. Genomic DNA was extracted from sorted cells for sequencing of the TCRbeta CDR3 region. The immunoSEQ Assay was used for sequencing of TCRbeta CDR3 regions. The source is immuneACCESS, and TCRdb retained only in-frame sequences with V and J called. Part of the clones is not carried over; for the studies checked, unresolved V genes explain less than half of this, and the remainder is unexplained. The sample table lists tens of thousands of clones, about 84% of them with a count of one. Clones ranked in the top ten supply roughly 11% of the sample. Patients with a history of autoimmune disease or receiving systemic immunosuppression were excluded from the trial. In every dose cohort, peripheral blood was drawn for TCR sequencing at baseline, cycle 4 day 1, and cycle 7 day 1. Samples came from an open-label, multicenter, first-in-human phase I dose-escalation trial of ivuxolimab. Adults with locally advanced or metastatic head and neck squamous cell, hepatocellular, melanoma or renal cell carcinoma were enrolled in the trial. CD4+ and CD8+ T cells were sorted separately from peripheral blood before TCR sequencing.

As regards this clone: The antigen this receptor binds is unknown. No qualities accompany the bases; no much larger clone lies one base away.

The clonotype originates from an adult with an advanced solid tumor such as melanoma, head and neck, liver or kidney cancer. Recombination linked TRBV2 to TRBJ1-2; no confident D gene assignment can be made. Source: CD4+ or CD8+ T cells sorted from blood, taken in a trial of the OX40 agonist ivuxolimab. The DNA reads as follows: TGTGCCAGCAGTGAAGCTGCAGAAAACTATGGCTACACCTTC. This is translated as CASSEAAENYGYTF.